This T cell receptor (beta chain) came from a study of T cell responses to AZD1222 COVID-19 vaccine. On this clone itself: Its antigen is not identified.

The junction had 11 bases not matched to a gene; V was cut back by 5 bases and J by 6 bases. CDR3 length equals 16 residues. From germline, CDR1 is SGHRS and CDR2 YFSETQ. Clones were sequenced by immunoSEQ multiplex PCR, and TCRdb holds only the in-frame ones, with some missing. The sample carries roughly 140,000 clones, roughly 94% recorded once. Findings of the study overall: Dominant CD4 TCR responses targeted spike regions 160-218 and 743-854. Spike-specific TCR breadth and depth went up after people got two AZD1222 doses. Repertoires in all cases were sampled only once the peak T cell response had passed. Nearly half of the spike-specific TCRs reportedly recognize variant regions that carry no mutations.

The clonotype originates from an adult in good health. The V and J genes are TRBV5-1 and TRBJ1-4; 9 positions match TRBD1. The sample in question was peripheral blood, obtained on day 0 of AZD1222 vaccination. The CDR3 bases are TGCGCCAGCAGTTATGATTTCGACAGGGGGGATGAAAAACTGTTTTTT. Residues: CASSYDFDRGDEKLFF.